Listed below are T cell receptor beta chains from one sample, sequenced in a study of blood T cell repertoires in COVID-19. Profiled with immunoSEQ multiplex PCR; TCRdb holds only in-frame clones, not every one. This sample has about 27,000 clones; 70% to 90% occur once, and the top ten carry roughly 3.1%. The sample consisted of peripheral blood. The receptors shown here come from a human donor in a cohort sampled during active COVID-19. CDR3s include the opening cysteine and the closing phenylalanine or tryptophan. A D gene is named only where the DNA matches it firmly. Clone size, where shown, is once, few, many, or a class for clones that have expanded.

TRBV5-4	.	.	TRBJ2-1	CASSPASGTGGNEQFF	TGTGCCAGCAGCCCGGCTAGCGGGACAGGAGGTAATGAGCAGTTCTTC
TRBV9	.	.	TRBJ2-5	CASSVAASWETQYF	TGTGCCAGCAGCGTAGCGGCTAGCTGGGAGACCCAGTACTTC
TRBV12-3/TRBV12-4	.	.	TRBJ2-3	CASTTGLLRKYF	TGTGCCAGCACCACGGGACTCCTACGAAAGTATTTT
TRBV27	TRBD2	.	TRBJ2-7	CASSLAGGLSYEQYF	TGTGCCAGCAGTTTGGCGGGAGGCCTCTCCTACGAGCAGTACTTC
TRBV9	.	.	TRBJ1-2	CASSVGQGRGYTF	TGTGCCAGCAGCGTCGGGCAGGGTCGTGGCTACACCTTC
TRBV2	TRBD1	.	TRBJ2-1	CASGTGGWNEQFF	TGTGCCAGCGGGACAGGGGGCTGGAATGAGCAGTTCTTC
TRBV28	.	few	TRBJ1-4	CASSSPGDPREKLFF	TGTGCCAGCAGTTCCCCGGGGGATCCGAGGGAAAAACTGTTTTTT
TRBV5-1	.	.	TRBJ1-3	CASSLAGNPSGNTIYF	TGCGCCAGCAGCTTGGCCGGGAACCCCTCTGGAAACACCATATATTTT
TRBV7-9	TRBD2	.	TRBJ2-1	CASSLSAGGFYNEQFF	TGTGCCAGCAGCTTATCTGCGGGAGGGTTCTACAATGAGCAGTTCTTC
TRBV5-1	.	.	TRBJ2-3	CASSLQGLGTDTQYF	TGCGCCAGCAGCTTGCAGGGTTTGGGCACAGATACGCAGTATTTT
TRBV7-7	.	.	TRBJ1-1	CASSSQLNTEAFF	TGTGCCAGCAGCTCACAGCTGAACACTGAAGCTTTCTTT
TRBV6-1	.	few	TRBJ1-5	CASSEGYGPGQPQHF	TGTGCCAGCAGTGAAGGGTACGGTCCAGGGCAGCCCCAGCATTTT
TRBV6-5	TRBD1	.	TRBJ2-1	CASTLTRTGNEQFF	TGTGCCAGCACCCTGACTAGGACAGGGAATGAGCAGTTCTTC
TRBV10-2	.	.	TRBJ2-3	CASRSVSTDTQYF	TGCGCCAGCAGATCGGTGAGCACAGATACGCAGTATTTT
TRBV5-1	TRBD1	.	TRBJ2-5	CASMWQGEETQYF	TGCGCCAGCATGTGGCAGGGGGAAGAGACCCAGTACTTC
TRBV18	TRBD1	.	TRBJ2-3	CASSPNTGGNGDTQYF	TGTGCCAGCTCACCAAACACAGGGGGCAACGGAGATACGCAGTATTTT
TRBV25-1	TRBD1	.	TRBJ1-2	CASSDRQGFNYGYTF	TGTGCCAGCAGTGACCGACAGGGGTTCAACTATGGCTACACCTTC
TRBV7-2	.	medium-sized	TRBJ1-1	CASSSPGKDTEAFF	TGTGCCAGCAGCTCACCAGGGAAAGACACTGAAGCTTTCTTT
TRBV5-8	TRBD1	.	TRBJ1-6	CASSLVTGVYNSPLHF	TGTGCCAGCAGCTTGGTAACAGGGGTTTATAATTCACCCCTCCACTTT
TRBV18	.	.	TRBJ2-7	CASSLLREHEQYF	TGTGCCAGCTCACTCTTGAGGGAGCACGAGCAGTACTTC
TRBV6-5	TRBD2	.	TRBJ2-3	CASRISGTDTQYF	TGTGCCAGCAGAATTAGCGGGACAGATACGCAGTATTTT
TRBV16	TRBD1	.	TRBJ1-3	CASSQSGQGARGNTIYF	TGTGCCAGCAGCCAATCGGGACAGGGGGCCCGTGGAAACACCATATATTTT
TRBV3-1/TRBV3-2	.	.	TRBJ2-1	CASSQAFPSSYNEQFF	TGTGCCAGCAGCCAAGCCTTCCCGAGCTCCTACAATGAGCAGTTCTTC
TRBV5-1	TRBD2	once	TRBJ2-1	CASSLLAGTSYNEQFF	TGCGCCAGCAGCTTACTAGCGGGGACATCCTACAATGAGCAGTTCTTC
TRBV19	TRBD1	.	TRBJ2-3	CASTRTGAGADTQYF	TGTGCCAGTACCCGGACAGGGGCAGGGGCAGATACGCAGTATTTT
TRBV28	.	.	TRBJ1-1	CASSLWAVNTEAFF	TGTGCCAGCAGTCTGTGGGCCGTGAACACTGAAGCTTTCTTT
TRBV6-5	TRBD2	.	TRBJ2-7	CASSTGTSGSYEQYF	TGTGCCAGCAGTACAGGGACTAGCGGGAGTTACGAGCAGTACTTC